This T cell receptor (beta chain) was recovered during a study of blood T cell repertoires in COVID-19. Study context: There were acute and convalescent COVID-19 samples, and they came from the United States, Italy and Spain.

Per the original methods: Cell counts per sample came from amplifying reference gene primers. Method: immunoSEQ multiplex PCR; TCRdb's copy keeps in-frame clones and lacks some. V and J calls and clone size are copied from that table; D and trimming were computed from the DNA. The data contain about 72,000 clones, 70% to 90% of them singletons. The CDR3 covers 15 residues. CDR1 MNHEY and CDR2 SVGAGI come from the germline V gene. V dropped 6 bases and J dropped 6; count of bases not matched to a gene: 13. Specimen: peripheral blood. The TCR was taken from a man in his fifties or sixties with acute or convalescent COVID-19. The chain joins TRBV6-5 to TRBJ2-5; 7 bases map to TRBD2. CDR3 in amino acids: CASRGDYAGGKTQYF. In DNA form, the CDR3 reads TGTGCCAGCAGAGGGGACTACGCCGGTGGTAAGACCCAGTACTTC.